This T cell receptor beta chain was sequenced for a study of CXCR3-negative and CXCR3-positive naive CD8 T cells (dated by TCRdb to about 2019). A note on the overall study: Roughly 150 million TRB reads were obtained in total, roughly 1.5 +/- 0.3 million reads per library. Data from 11 donors, pooled across two independent experiments, went into the diversity and physicochemical repertoire analyses. The TRBV-TRBJ cluster analysis covered naive subsets from five or six donors and memory cells from 3 donors.

The germline V gene (reference sequence) gives CDR1 as PRHDT and CDR2 as FYEKMQ. The CDR3 spans 12 residues, from the cysteine through the phenylalanine. No nucleotide data were recorded. Study-level results and caveats: Because surface CD5, which is linked to self-reactivity in mice, was comparable between the naive subsets, TCR interaction strength was also inferred from the physicochemical properties of TRB CDR3s. TRBV-TRBJ usage was similar between naive CXCR3-negative and CXCR3-positive cells from the same donor, while memory cells showed distinct patterns. Comparably high repertoire diversity was found in both naive subsets, whereas much lower repertoire diversity was found in memory CD8+ T cells. Compared with CXCR3-negative naive cells, CXCR3-positive naive cells had TRB CDR3s with higher hydrophobicity (lower Kidera factor 4), lower energy, and higher strength and volume indices. Freshly isolated PBMCs were used for most assays because CXCR3 expression went down partially after cryopreservation.

The sequencer was a NextSeq 550. The Human TCR Profiling Kit (MiLaboratory) was used to make UMI-labeled 5' RACE TRB cDNA libraries. The full amount of extracted RNA was used for cDNA synthesis, and the full amount of resulting cDNA was used for PCR amplification. Libraries were prepared in parallel with an identical number of PCR cycles. As for how the authors treated the data: With a minimum of two reads required per UMI, MIGEC and MiXCR pulled out about 57,000 +/- 9,900 unique UMI-labeled TRB cDNA molecules from each library. On average, about 40,000 +/- 10,000 functional in-frame TRB CDR3 nucleotide clonotypes lacking stop codons were found per library. After downsampling to 5000 UMI-labeled TRB molecules per sample, diversity metrics, including normalized Shannon-Wiener and Chao1, were computed in VDJtools. VDJtools was used to calculate clonotype-size-weighted physicochemical properties of the central five CDR3 residues, namely interaction energy, strength, volume and Kidera factor 4. TCRdb reprocessed the reads; each CDR3 protein sequence makes one entry, and DNA is unavailable. The authors' filters were not applied to this entry. The sample table on file contains some 7,000 distinct CDR3 sequences. The ten largest clones capture 1.8% of the sample.

For this clonotype: Its antigen remains undetermined.

Each CD8+ T cell subset was flow-sorted in triplicate, with approximately 300,000 cells per subset placed directly into RLT lysis buffer. To exclude memory contaminants, naive CD8+ T cells were stringently defined as CD45RO-CCR7+CD27+CD95-. Using standard density gradient centrifugation, peripheral blood mononuclear cells were isolated from buffy coats. A FACSAria III was used to flow-sort naive CD8+ T cells into CXCR3-negative and CXCR3-positive populations. Total RNA was extracted from sorted cells using an RNeasy Mini Kit. Sequenced input: naive CXCR3- CD8+ T cells from blood. The cell subset or site label on this specimen signifies: CD45RO-CCR7+CD27+CD95- naive CD8+ T cells lacking CXCR3 (TNR3-). The TCR sequence derives from a human donor in good health. Some clones in this sample may be carry-over from other donors' samples. The rearranged segments are TRBV13 and TRBJ2-1. This receptor has the CDR3 CASSSGNNEQFF.